Listed below are T cell receptor beta chains from one sample, sequenced in a study of cytomegalovirus exposure and HLA in healthy donors. The data were produced by immunoSEQ multiplex PCR, yet TCRdb's version contains in-frame clones alone and is incomplete. The sample has about 150,000 clones, more than 60% seen once. Sequenced material: PBMCs. Receptor source: a woman aged 55-70 years in good health and CMV-seronegative. Both conserved end residues are part of each CDR3. A D gene is named only where the DNA matches it firmly. Some rows have no size entry. The others give once, few or many, or a class for an expanded clone.

-,TRBV11-1,TRBJ2-7,-,TGTGCCAGCAGCCGCGGACAGGGAGGGTCCTACGAGCAGTACTTC,CASSRGQGGSYEQYF
-,TRBV7-9,TRBJ2-1,TRBD1,TGTGCCAGCAGCCACAGGGGCAATGAGCAGTTCTTC,CASSHRGNEQFF
-,TRBV2,TRBJ2-5,-,TGTGCCAGCAGTGAACGTGGAGGCCTTTGGGAGACCCAGTACTTC,CASSERGGLWETQYF
-,TRBV19,TRBJ1-1,-,TGTGCCAGTAGAACAGGGTGGGACACTGAAGCTTTCTTT,CASRTGWDTEAFF
-,TRBV7-9,TRBJ2-3,TRBD2,TGTTCCAGCAGCTTAGTTGTCGGACTAGCAACAGATACGCAGTATTTT,CSSSLVVGLATDTQYF
few,TRBV19,TRBJ1-1,TRBD1,TGTGCCAGTAGTATGGACAGGGCCCGGAACACTGAAGCTTTCTTT,CASSMDRARNTEAFF
-,TRBV7-9,TRBJ2-7,-,TGTGCCAGCAGCTCTCTGGGGAGCCTCTACGAGCAGTACTTC,CASSSLGSLYEQYF
-,TRBV10-3,TRBJ2-3,TRBD2,TGTGCCATTTCTAGCGGGAGGGAAGGTGGCACAGATACGCAGTATTTT,CAISSGREGGTDTQYF
-,TRBV2,TRBJ2-5,-,TGTGCCAGCAGCCAGTACGAGACCCAGTACTTC,CASSQYETQYF
once,TRBV5-1,TRBJ2-7,TRBD2,TGCGCCAGCAGCTTGGGGGCTAGCGGGAGGAGTACGTCCTACGAGCAGTACTTC,CASSLGASGRSTSYEQYF
-,TRBV6-5,TRBJ1-2,TRBD1,TGTGCCAGCAGTGGGGGACAGGGGGCGCGTGGCTACACCTTC,CASSGGQGARGYTF
-,TRBV7-9,TRBJ2-3,-,TGTGCCAGCAGCTTAGATCCGAGCGGGACAGGAGATACGCAGTATTTT,CASSLDPSGTGDTQYF
-,TRBV9,TRBJ2-1,-,TGTGCCAGCAGCCGCGCAGTCCGGGGGTCCCCTACCTACAATGAGCAGTTCTTC,CASSRAVRGSPTYNEQFF
few,TRBV4-1,TRBJ2-7,TRBD2,TGCGCCAGCAGCCCAGACCGGACTAGCAGTTCCTACGAGCAGTACTTC,CASSPDRTSSSYEQYF
-,TRBV11-3,TRBJ2-2,TRBD2,TGTGCCAGCAGCTCCTATAGCGGGGGTACCGGGGAGCTGTTTTTT,CASSSYSGGTGELFF
-,TRBV7-2,TRBJ2-2,TRBD1,TGTGCCAGCAGCGTTGACAGGGGGAGCGGGGAGCTGTTTTTT,CASSVDRGSGELFF
few,TRBV7-2,TRBJ2-3,-,TGTGCCAGCAGCTTAGGGGGACTTAACACAGATACGCAGTATTTT,CASSLGGLNTDTQYF
-,TRBV11-2,TRBJ1-3,-,TGTGCCAGCAGCTTAGCTCCGGGGATTGGAAACACCATATATTTT,CASSLAPGIGNTIYF
-,TRBV4-2,TRBJ2-7,TRBD1,TGTGCCAGCAGCCCAAGCGGGACAGGGTACGAGCAGTACTTC,CASSPSGTGYEQYF
few,TRBV11-1,TRBJ2-2,TRBD2,TGTGCCAGCAGCGAGACTAGCGGGAGACCGAGCACCGGGGAGCTGTTTTTT,CASSETSGRPSTGELFF
few,TRBV29-1,TRBJ1-5,-,TGCAGCGTCCGGGGAGGTGATCGGGAGCCCCAGCATTTT,CSVRGGDREPQHF
-,TRBV4-3,TRBJ2-3,-,TGCGCCAGCAGCCAAGGGTTAGGGGGAGGGGATACGCAGTATTTT,CASSQGLGGGDTQYF
-,TRBV5-4,TRBJ2-7,-,TGTGCCAGCAGCCAAGACAGAACCCTCTACGAGCAGTACTTC,CASSQDRTLYEQYF
-,TRBV9,TRBJ2-3,TRBD2,TGTGCCAGCAGCGATGGACTAGCGGGGGGGGGAGGAACAGATACGCAGTATTTT,CASSDGLAGGGGTDTQYF
-,TRBV4-2,TRBJ2-1,-,TGTGCCAGCAGCCGGACAGCTAACAATGAGCAGTTCTTC,CASSRTANNEQFF
-,TRBV4-3,TRBJ2-7,TRBD2,TGCGCCAGCAGCCAAGATCCTAGCGGGGCCAGCTCCTACGAGCAGTACTTC,CASSQDPSGASSYEQYF
-,TRBV5-1,TRBJ2-3,TRBD2,TGCGCCAGCAGCTCCCGTGCGGGAGTTAGCACAGATACGCAGTATTTT,CASSSRAGVSTDTQYF
-,TRBV7-2,TRBJ1-2,-,TGTGCCAGCAGCCCGAGGTGGGGCCCCTATGGCTACACCTTC,CASSPRWGPYGYTF
-,TRBV7-6,TRBJ2-3,TRBD2,TGTGCCAGCAGCTCCCAAGCGGGAGGGGGTACAGATACGCAGTATTTT,CASSSQAGGGTDTQYF
few,TRBV2,TRBJ2-7,-,TGTGCCAGCAGTGAAAACAGGGCACCAATCGAGCAGTACTTC,CASSENRAPIEQYF
-,TRBV19,TRBJ2-3,TRBD2,TGTGCCAGTCGGACTAGTGTGACAGATACGCAGTATTTT,CASRTSVTDTQYF
few,TRBV7-6,TRBJ2-7,-,TGTGCCAGCAGCTTAGGGGCCACCAGCTCCTACGAGCAGTACTTC,CASSLGATSSYEQYF
-,TRBV11-2,TRBJ1-3,-,TGTGCCAGCAGCTTAGGGCAGGGGATGGAAAACACCATATATTTT,CASSLGQGMENTIYF
-,TRBV2,TRBJ2-3,TRBD2,TGTGCCAGCAGTTCGGGAGCGGGGGGCACAGATACGCAGTATTTT,CASSSGAGGTDTQYF
-,TRBV27,TRBJ1-1,-,TGTGCCAGCAGTCGGAGGAACACTGAAGCTTTCTTT,CASSRRNTEAFF
-,TRBV15,TRBJ2-5,-,TGTGCCACCAGCAGAGACCGGGCGGGTGGGACCCAGTACTTC,CATSRDRAGGTQYF
-,TRBV27,TRBJ1-6,-,TGTGCCAGCAGTTCAGGGATGAATTCACCCCTCCACTTT,CASSSGMNSPLHF
-,TRBV5-5,TRBJ2-5,TRBD1,TGTGCCAGCAGCTACTCCGGACAGGGAGAGACCCAGTACTTC,CASSYSGQGETQYF
-,TRBV5-1,TRBJ2-1,TRBD2,TGCGCCAGTACCGGACTAGCGGGGGGCGAGCAGTTCTTC,CASTGLAGGEQFF